These 20 T cell receptor beta chains were sequenced from one sample in a study of blood T cells in healthy people across ages. For the second PCR, which ran for about 6 to 11 cycles, a sample-barcoded 5' primer and a J-beta primer mix were used. MiXCR was run by TCRdb on the 5' RACE reads, yielding one entry per CDR3 protein. The sample carries 760,000 or so distinct CDR3 sequences, 25% recorded once. These data were likewise used in another study, on T cells of mothers and their children.

Input material: blood. The receptors stem from a boy aged 5-17 years in good health.

The chain carries TRBV5-1 and TRBJ2-3, with D perhaps matching TRBD2 (5 bases). The CDR3 loop spans 14 amino acids. Trimming took 3 bases from V and 2 from J, leaving 10 bases between them. Germline V CDR1 and CDR2: SGHRS, YFSETQ. For the CDR3, the DNA is TGCGCCAGCAGCTCCCTCGGGGTCACAGATACGCAGTATTTT. Its protein product is CASSSLGVTDTQYF.

In its sample, this clonotype was seen a few times. The CDR3 sequence: CSVDGQGGEQYF. CDR3 nucleotides: TGCAGCGTTGATGGACAGGGAGGCGAGCAGTACTTC. The chain has TRBV29-1 and TRBJ2-7; 8 bases line up with TRBD1. The CDR3 covers 12 residues. Trimming cost V 3 bases and J 6 bases; bases outside gene matches: 4. The germline V gene encodes CDR1 SQVTM and CDR2 ANQGSEA.

For the CDR3, the DNA is TGTGCCAGCAGGACCTTCCCGGGGGGGCCGTCCGGGGAGCTGTTTTTT. Translated: CASRTFPGGPSGELFF. The rearrangement uses TRBV6-6 and TRBJ2-2; 8 bases align to TRBD2. From germline, CDR1 is MNHNY and CDR2 SVGAGI (reference sequence). With 6 bases clipped from V and 6 bases from J, the junction kept 12 bases outside the gene matches. CDR3 size: 16 residues.

This clonotype turned up a few times. The rearrangement joins TRBV24-1 to TRBJ1-1; the D gene is possibly TRBD1 (6 bases). Trimming took off 5 bases at V and 3 bases at J, with 15 bases between the two ends. The germline gives CDR1 KGHDR, CDR2 SFDVKD. CDR3 length equals 15 residues. This CDR3 is CATSVPTGKDTEAFF. Here the CDR3 DNA reads TGTGCCACCAGTGTTCCCACAGGGAAGGACACTGAAGCTTTCTTT.

V and J are TRBV10-3 and TRBJ2-1; 7 nucleotides match TRBD2. The length of the CDR3 is 13 residues. The ends lost 4 bases at V and 5 bases at J; junction bases unmatched: 2. Germline V lookup: CDR1 ENHRY, CDR2 SYGVKD. In DNA form, the CDR3 reads TGTGCCATCAGTGGGGGAGGGGACAATGAGCAGTTCTTC. Amino acids: CAISGGGDNEQFF.

The chain links TRBV9 to TRBJ2-5, with 13 bases fitting TRBD2. The CDR3 is made up of 17 amino acids. V lost 2 bases to trimming and J lost 2 bases; unmatched junction nucleotides: 6. The germline CDR1 and CDR2 sequences are SGDLS and YYNGEE. As DNA, the CDR3 is TGTGCCAGCAGCGTCACGGGACTAGCGGGAATTCAAGAGACCCAGTACTTC. This sequence encodes CASSVTGLAGIQETQYF.

This clonotype came up a few times. The chain links TRBV27 to TRBJ2-7; TRBD1 aligns across 7 bases. V gave up 2 bases and J gave up 12 bases; unmatched junction bases: 10. This CDR3 has 13 amino acids. CDR1 and CDR2 from the germline V gene are MNHEY and SMNVEV (reference sequence). The CDR3 DNA is TGTGCCAGCAGTTTAGGCGCAGGGGGTTCCTCGTACTTC. Its translation is CASSLGAGGSSYF.

This chain links TRBV25-1 with TRBJ2-1, with 10 bases fitting TRBD2. The CDR3 sequence is 19 residues long. V shed 3 bases and J 7 bases; nucleotides not matched to a gene: 18. In germline, CDR1 is MGHDK, CDR2 SYGVNS. For the CDR3, the DNA is TGTGCCAGCAGTGACAGCCGAAGCCTCCAGCGGGGGGGACCGAATGAGCAGTTCTTC. This codes for CASSDSRSLQRGGPNEQFF.

The sample holds a few counts of this clonotype. This chain connects TRBV7-2 to TRBJ2-7; TRBD2 matches at 14 bases. Germline CDR1 is SGHTA and CDR2 is FQGNSA. CDR3 length: 17 residues. J was trimmed by 4 bases and V by 5 bases; bases with no gene match: 10. The CDR3 spells CASSAPGLAGARYEQYF. CDR3 coding DNA: TGTGCCAGCAGCGCGCCGGGACTAGCGGGAGCTCGTTACGAGCAGTACTTC. Full variable domain (outside the CDR3, taken from reference TRBV7-2 and TRBJ2-7): GAGVSQSPSNKVTEKGKDVELRCDPISGHTALYWYRQSLGQGLEFLIYFQGNSAPDKSGLPSDRFSAERTGGSVSTLTIQRTQQEDSAVYLCASSAPGLAGARYEQYFGPGTRLTVT.

This clonotype was seen a single time. V usage is TRBV7-6 and J usage is TRBJ1-1; no definite D call. The ends were cut back, 4 bases at V and 0 bases at J, with 12 bases in the middle. This CDR3 has 15 residues. Germline CDR1 and CDR2: SGHVS and FNYEAQ. The CDR3 protein is CASSSTPSMNTEAFF. CDR3 nucleotides: TGTGCCAGCAGCTCCACTCCGAGCATGAACACTGAAGCTTTCTTT.

J is TRBJ2-3 and V is TRBV7-2; a possible D gene is TRBD1 (5 bases). Germline V CDR1 and CDR2: SGHTA, FQGNSA. The CDR3 has 14 residues. V lost 5 bases and J lost 5, with 14 bases in between. The CDR3 loop reads CASSPWPQGDTQYF. As DNA, the CDR3 is TGTGCCAGCAGCCCCTGGCCTCAGGGAGATACGCAGTATTTT. Full variable domain (remainder filled in from reference TRBV7-2 and TRBJ2-3): GAGVSQSPSNKVTEKGKDVELRCDPISGHTALYWYRQSLGQGLEFLIYFQGNSAPDKSGLPSDRFSAERTGGSVSTLTIQRTQQEDSAVYLCASSPWPQGDTQYFGPGTRLTVL.

This clonotype was counted between two and nine times. The genes are TRBV10-3 and TRBJ2-3, with 10 positions matching TRBD2. CDR3 length: 17 amino acids. CDR1 is ENHRY and CDR2 is SYGVKD in the germline V gene. V trimming: 0 bases; J trimming: 2 bases; junction bases outside the gene matches: 5. The CDR3 here is CAISESLAGAFTDTQYF. CDR3 nucleotides: TGTGCCATCAGTGAGTCGCTAGCGGGGGCCTTCACAGATACGCAGTATTTT.

This clonotype was found a few times. The CDR3 DNA reads as TGTGCCAGCAGCCCCGGGACAGGGGGCTTCAATCAGCCCCAGCATTTT. It codes for CASSPGTGGFNQPQHF. The chain is built from TRBV28 and TRBJ1-5, with 12 bases that match TRBD1. The J segment lost 3 bases and the V segment lost 6 bases, leaving 6 bases of the junction unmatched. Germline values: CDR1 MDHEN, CDR2 SYDVKM. The CDR3 has 16 amino acids.

Turning to this clonotype: The junction differs from germline at one of its ends, possibly a read error. The rearrangement joins TRBV9 to TRBJ2-5, with TRBD2 matching 7 bases. Germline V gene data show CDR1 as SGDLS and CDR2 as YYNGEE. The CDR3 has 13 residues. The CDR3: CAGSVAGQETQYF. The CDR3 DNA sequence: TGTGCCGGCAGCGTAGCGGGCCAAGAGACCCAGTACTTC.

This chain links TRBV7-2 with TRBJ1-2; D might be TRBD1 (5 bases). Germline V gene sequence: CDR1 SGHTA, CDR2 FQGNSA. V was trimmed by 5 bases and J by 2 bases, leaving 12 bases between them. There are 14 residues in the CDR3. The CDR3 region is CASSPHAGNYGYTF. The CDR3 nucleotides are TGTGCCAGCAGCCCCCATGCAGGGAACTATGGCTACACCTTC.

This clonotype has a handful of counts. A junction end diverges from the germline sequence, so it may reflect a read error. The chain joins TRBV9 to TRBJ2-6; weak D call: TRBD1 (5 bases). Germline assignment: CDR1 SGDLS and CDR2 YYNGEE. This CDR3 contains 15 residues. The CDR3 protein is CASSAGNSGASVLTF. For the CDR3, the DNA is TGTGCCAGCAGCGCAGGAAACTCTGGGGCCAGCGTCCTGACTTTC.

This clonotype has only a few counts. The gene calls are TRBV7-9 and TRBJ2-5; the D call may be TRBD1 or TRBD2 (5 bases each). TRBJ2-7 explains the end of the DNA better; the J call may be wrong. This CDR3 region has 14 residues. The germline gives CDR1 SEHNR, CDR2 FQNEAQ (reference sequence). CDR3: CASSSRGRDYEQYF. The CDR3, as DNA: TGTGCCAGCAGCTCCCGGGGCAGGGACTACGAGCAGTACTTC.

This clonotype was seen a handful of times. This sequence joins TRBV6-1 and TRBJ1-4; D call uncertain. The CDR3 is made up of 15 amino acids. Trimming removed 1 base from V and 8 bases from J, with 14 bases in between. The V gene's germline CDR1 is MNHNS and CDR2 SASEGT. The CDR3 nucleotides read TGTGCCAGCAGTGAAGTGGTTGGACCCTCGGAAAAACTGTTTTTT. Translated: CASSEVVGPSEKLFF.

V usage is TRBV27 and J usage is TRBJ2-1; tentatively, D is TRBD2 (5 bases). CDR1 and CDR2 (germline): MNHEY, SMNVEV (reference sequence). V was pared by 6 bases and J by 4 bases, with 7 bases between. This CDR3 has 12 amino acids. CDR3 region: CASSGKYNEQFF. The DNA for the CDR3 is TGTGCCAGCAGCGGGAAGTACAATGAGCAGTTCTTC.

This sequence joins TRBV7-9 and TRBJ2-1; 8 positions agree with TRBD2. CDR1 is SEHNR, CDR2 FQNEAQ, per germline (reference sequence). This CDR3 region has 16 residues. J was trimmed by 12 bases and V by 1 base; bases with no gene match: 14. The CDR3 nucleotides read TGTGCCAGCAGCTTAGTTGGACTAGCCGCGGGGGTTGGGCAGTTCTTC. Its protein is CASSLVGLAAGVGQFF.